This T cell receptor (beta chain) was profiled in a study of CD8+ T cells in alopecia areata. Study-wide background: For the treated group, dosing was oral tofacitinib at 5 to 10 mg twice daily.

Regarding this clone: Its antigen is undetermined.

Extraction of RNA preceded its reverse transcription into cDNA, which served as the sequencing template. Using immunoSEQ multiplex PCR, the repertoire was profiled, and TCRdb retains in-frame clones only, with some absent. The sample records about 7,400 clones, 60% to 65% being singletons. Study-level results: Throughout tofacitinib, many expanded lesional clones continued to persist in scalp and blood. Lesional tissue from the scalp (especially in alopecia totalis/universalis) showed higher clonality than normal scalp. Expanded CD8+ clones among the top 100, as well as scalp clonality, were significantly decreased by tofacitinib.

Germline V lookup: CDR1 MDHEN, CDR2 SYDVKM. V was trimmed by 6 bases and J by 3 bases, leaving 11 bases between them. The CDR3 has 14 residues. As to treatment: oral pan-JAK inhibitor, 5-10 mg twice daily. Alopecia areata patients provided lesional scalp punch biopsies and peripheral blood, both collected for the study. The J gene is TRBJ1-4, the V gene TRBV28; D is ambiguous. The TCR was taken from a human donor with alopecia areata. Sample: skin, taken at week 4, from a patient treated with tofacitinib. The CDR3 loop is CASSLSWANEKLFF. CDR3 coding DNA: TGTGCCAGCAGCCTTTCGTGGGCTAATGAAAAACTGTTTTTT.